This T cell receptor beta chain was documented in a study of long-term antiretroviral therapy in people with HIV (dated by TCRdb to 2022 to 2024). Context from the whole study: The earliest samples were collected about a decade before the 2015 WHO recommendation for immediate ART, when ART was typically delayed until CD4 counts fell. Whether ART initiation and durable HIV suppression were associated with changes in peripheral blood TRB repertoire composition and diversity was tested in a retrospective serial study. No cross-contamination during QIAcube processing was seen in test extractions of a monoclonal T-cell line run alongside 30 to 35 polyclonal samples. The cohort contributed about 180 cryopreserved PBMC samples from around 30 adults with confirmed HIV infection, collected serially over a mean of approximately 6 years (range 1-12). Among the 30 or so participants with HIV, about 11 were female.

The immunoSEQ hsTCRB v3.0 assay was used at survey level resolution to sequence the TRB variable region. The target sequencing depth for TRB was roughly 35,000-55,000 T-cell genomes per sample. TRB libraries were pooled and sequenced on an Illumina MiSeq using a v3 150-cycle kit. In the source study's methods: Repertoire analysis was run in R within a reproducible Nextflow workflow that covered QC, data transformation and analysis. Custom analyses were implemented in LymphoSeq2, an R package for AIRR-Seq data exploration. Four samples that yielded fewer than 5000 total TRB sequences were excluded, so that 150 to 200 HIV repertoires were analyzed. Among the roughly 190 retained HIV repertoires, under 65 were collected before ART initiation and 129 after ART initiation. Repertoires were downsampled to 5000 TRB nucleotide sequences, and summary statistics were averaged over 100 downsampling iterations. Only TRB sequences with CDR3 regions of at least seven amino acids were retained for analysis. Diversity was measured with a Shannon entropy-derived clonality score and the Gini coefficient. In the repertoire networks, any two of the top 5000 CDR3 amino acid sequences were connected whenever the two sequences differed by an edit distance of one. Antigen specificity groups and MHC restriction were predicted for TRB CDR3 amino acid sequences with GLIPH2. Known CMV, EBV, HIV or tissue antigen associations were flagged by matching CDR3 amino acid sequences against VDJdb and McPAS-TCR. Pre-ART, post-ART and control groups were compared with Wilcoxon signed-rank tests and Holm-Bonferroni correction. TCRdb's version of the immuneACCESS table is confined to in-frame rearrangements and falls short of the full clone set. An unresolved V gene accounts for under half of the shortfall where checked; the remainder is of unknown origin. The DNA was the basis for D and trimming; V, J and clone size are from that table. In this sample the table shows around 30,000 clones, 78% of which occur a single time. About a tenth of the sample rests with the top ten.

Findings and caveats that apply to the study as a whole: Since PBMC availability was limited, sequencing covered only the TCR beta chain, with no alpha chain pairing. The samples span the years 2004 to 2017, and the ART regimens used at that time may not be as effective as current regimens. Because cell numbers in pre-ART samples were limited, unsorted PBMC were profiled instead of sorted CD4+ and CD8+ T cells. Starting ART was linked to a significant rise in TRB diversity, yet even after long-term ART the diversity remained significantly lower than in transplant donor controls. Inferences about post-ART repertoire changes are limited because no data were available on ART adherence, viral resistance or therapy changes. Compared with controls, HIV repertoires had narrower CDR3 length ranges, and the network structure pointed to an antigen-experienced repertoire that shifted only slightly toward naive after ART. Expanded TRB clones identified before ART initiation dominated the repertoire across all time points, though the dominance fluctuated and decreased in many PLHIV after ART.

Reading the germline V gene gives CDR1 MDHEN and CDR2 SYDVKM. From V the trimming removes 6 bases and from J it removes 4 bases, while the gene matches leave 13 bases of the junction unaccounted for. From the cysteine up to the phenylalanine, the CDR3 has a length of 16 residues. The only DNA kept is the CDR3, 48 bases in frame from the first base. In the case of this clone: Its binding antigen is unknown. No much larger clonotype is one base removed from it; base qualities were not supplied.

To be included, a participant needed at least one PBMC sample from before ART initiation plus at least two post-ART samples. All participants with HIV were treated in the United States of America. Before DNA extraction, cryopreserved samples of roughly 0.9-11 million PBMC were thawed and then washed. At the time of the earliest PBMC sample, participants with HIV were aged between about 23 and 54 years. PBMC samples were contributed by each participant from 1-4 timepoints before ART initiation and 2-8 timepoints after ART initiation, with a median of 7 samples. Serial HIV viral load, CD4+ T-cell count, ART history and demographic data were obtained for every participant. Genomic DNA was extracted from unsorted PBMC with a Qiagen kit on a QIAcube, processed in batches of 12 samples.

The chain uses TRBV28 and TRBJ1-2; 8 bases in the junction line up with TRBD1. Sequencing was performed on unsorted PBMCs, taken 1.5 years before starting antiretroviral therapy. The clonotype originates from a young man with HIV. The CDR3 here reads CASSLRTGSFPYGYTF. The DNA sequence is given as TGTGCCAGCAGCCTTAGGACAGGGAGTTTTCCCTATGGCTACACCTTC.